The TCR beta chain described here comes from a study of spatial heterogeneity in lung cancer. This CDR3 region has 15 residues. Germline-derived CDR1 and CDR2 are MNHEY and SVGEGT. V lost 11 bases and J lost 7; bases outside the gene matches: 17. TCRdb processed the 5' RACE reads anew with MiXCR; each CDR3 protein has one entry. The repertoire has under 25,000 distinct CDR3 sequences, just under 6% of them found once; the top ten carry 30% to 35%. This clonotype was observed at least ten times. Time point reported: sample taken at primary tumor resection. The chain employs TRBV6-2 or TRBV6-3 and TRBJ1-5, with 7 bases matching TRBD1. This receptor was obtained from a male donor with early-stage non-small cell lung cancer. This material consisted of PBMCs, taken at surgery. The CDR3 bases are TGTGCCTCCCACCCACACAGGGGAGAAAGCCAGCCCCAGCATTTT. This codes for CASHPHRGESQPQHF.